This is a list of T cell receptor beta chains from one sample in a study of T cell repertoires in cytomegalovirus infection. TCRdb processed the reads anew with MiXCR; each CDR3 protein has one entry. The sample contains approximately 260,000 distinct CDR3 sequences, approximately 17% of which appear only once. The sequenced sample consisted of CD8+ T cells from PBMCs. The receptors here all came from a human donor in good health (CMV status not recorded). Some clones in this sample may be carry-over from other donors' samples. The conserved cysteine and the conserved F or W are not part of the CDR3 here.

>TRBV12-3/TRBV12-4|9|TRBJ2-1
ASSLRDEQF
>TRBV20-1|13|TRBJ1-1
SAVRDPGANTEAF
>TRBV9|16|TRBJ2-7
ASSVASSDRDWTYEQY
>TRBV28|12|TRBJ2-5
ASRHEDNQETQY
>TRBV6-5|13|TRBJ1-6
ASSYSRGVESPLH
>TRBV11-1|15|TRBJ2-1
ASSYGLAGALLDEQF
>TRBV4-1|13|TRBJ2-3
ASSQALRPQDTQY
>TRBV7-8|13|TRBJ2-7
ASSSPAGPSYEQY
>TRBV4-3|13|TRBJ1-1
ASSQDHGGVTEAF
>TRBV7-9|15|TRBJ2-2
ASSSPSGRRNTGELF
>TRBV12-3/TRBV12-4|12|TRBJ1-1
ASSPAGLYTEAF
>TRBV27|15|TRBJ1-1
ASSPRTGAPRHTEAF